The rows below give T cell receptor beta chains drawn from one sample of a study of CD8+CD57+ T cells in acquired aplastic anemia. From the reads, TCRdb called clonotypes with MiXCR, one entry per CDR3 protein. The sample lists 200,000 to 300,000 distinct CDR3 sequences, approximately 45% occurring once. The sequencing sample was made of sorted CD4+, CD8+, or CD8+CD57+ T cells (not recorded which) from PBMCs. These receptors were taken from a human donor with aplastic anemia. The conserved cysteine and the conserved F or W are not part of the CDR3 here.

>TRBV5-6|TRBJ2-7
ASSLSDGNYEQY
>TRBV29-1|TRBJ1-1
SVGTEGTEAF
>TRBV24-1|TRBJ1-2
ATSERDSGYT
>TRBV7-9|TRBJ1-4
ASSLGGREYEKLF
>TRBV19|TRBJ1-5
ASSRRTGDQPQH
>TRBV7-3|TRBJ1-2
ASSADRDSPYGYT
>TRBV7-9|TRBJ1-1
ASSLGARGRGEAF
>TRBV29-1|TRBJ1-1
SGTGAGTEAF
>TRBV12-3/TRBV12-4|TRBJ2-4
ASSTGVLAKNIQY
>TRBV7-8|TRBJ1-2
ASSLGFDYGYT
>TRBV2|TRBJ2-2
ASYGGHRELF
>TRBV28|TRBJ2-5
ASSPVVAGGIETQY
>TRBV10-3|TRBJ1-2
AISESSRQGIDLAYGYT
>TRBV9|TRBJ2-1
ASSVGVSGGHGYNEQF
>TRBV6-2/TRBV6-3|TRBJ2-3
ASSEDYPRFSTDTQY
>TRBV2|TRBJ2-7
ASTAGVGGEQY
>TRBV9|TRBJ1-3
ASSPTQGVGNTIY
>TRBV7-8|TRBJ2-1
ASSSQPANEQF
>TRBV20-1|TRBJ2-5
SAREVQETQY
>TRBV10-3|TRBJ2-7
AISEKSGPEQY
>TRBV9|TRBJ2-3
ASSEGVPSTDTQY
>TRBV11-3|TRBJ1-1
ASRRARTEAF
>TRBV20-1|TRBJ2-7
SAYSPTSLAGGYEQY
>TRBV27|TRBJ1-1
ASSPVGRNTEAF
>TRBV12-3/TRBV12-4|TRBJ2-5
ASRPTGVETQY
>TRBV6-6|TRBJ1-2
ASSSDRVGYT
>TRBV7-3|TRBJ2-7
ASSILTSSYEQY
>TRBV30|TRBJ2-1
AWTRQGESNEQF
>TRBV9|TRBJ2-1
ASSVATTSGRALYNEQF
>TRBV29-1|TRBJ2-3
SVTPLSGRLSGDTQY
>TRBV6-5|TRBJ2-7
ASSQLSGDPTYEQY
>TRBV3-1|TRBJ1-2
ASSQDLQETAYT
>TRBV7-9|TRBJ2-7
ASSPGGSYYEQY